These 32 T cell receptor beta chains came from one sample sequenced in a study of identical twins. TCRdb itself ran the 5' RACE reads through MiXCR, one entry per CDR3 protein. There are around 960,000 distinct CDR3 sequences in the sample; around 12% occur only once, and around 1.5% lies in the top ten. Another study also made use of these data, one on yellow fever vaccine responses in identical twins.

Source material: PBMCs. The receptors here all came from a woman between 18 and 30 years old in good health.

In its sample, this clonotype was seen a few times. V is TRBV7-8 and J is TRBJ2-7, with 12 bases that match TRBD2. The CDR3 is 16 amino acids. The trim removed 2 bases at V and 2 bases at J, leaving 4 bases unmatched. The germline CDR1 and CDR2 sequences are SGHVS and FQNEAQ. The CDR3 loop is CASSLQASGRAYEQYF. CDR3 bases: TGTGCCAGCAGCTTACAGGCTAGCGGGAGGGCCTACGAGCAGTACTTC.

This clonotype appeared a few times. V usage is TRBV5-1 and J usage is TRBJ1-5; D remains unclear. The V and J ends lost 0 bases and 2 bases respectively, with 9 bases between them. CDR1 is SGHRS, CDR2 YFSETQ, per germline. This CDR3 comprises 15 residues. The chain's CDR3 is CASSLGDGGNQPQHF. CDR3 coding DNA: TGCGCCAGCAGCTTGGGGGATGGGGGCAATCAGCCCCAGCATTTT.

This clonotype was counted ten times or more. The rearrangement uses TRBV4-1 and TRBJ2-5; TRBD2 aligns across 13 bases. CDR1 and CDR2 (germline): MGHRA, YSYEKL. The CDR3 totals 15 residues. V was clipped by 3 bases and J by 4 bases; unmatched bases: 2. The CDR3 bases are TGCGCCAGCAGCCAGGGGACTAGCGGGGCAGAGACCCAGTACTTC. It translates to CASSQGTSGAETQYF.

This chain links TRBV3-1 with TRBJ2-1; 9 positions agree with TRBD2. V shed 3 bases and J 8 bases; nucleotides not matched to a gene: 11. CDR1 and CDR2 (germline): LGHDT, YNNKEL (reference sequence). The CDR3 covers 16 residues. DNA of the CDR3: TGTGCCAGCAGCCAGAGGCAGCGGGGGGCCGGGGATGAGCAGTTCTTC. The encoded protein is CASSQRQRGAGDEQFF.

This clonotype was seen more than once but under ten times. The genes are TRBV28 and TRBJ2-1, with 7 bases fitting TRBD2. This CDR3 is built from 15 residues. V lost 2 bases to trimming and J lost 3 bases; unmatched junction nucleotides: 4. Germline loops: CDR1 MDHEN, CDR2 SYDVKM. This chain's CDR3 is CASSLGGVGYNEQFF. In DNA form, the CDR3 reads TGTGCCAGCAGTTTAGGGGGGGTGGGCTACAATGAGCAGTTCTTC.

The chain links TRBV28 to TRBJ2-1, with 10 bases matching TRBD1. Germline V gives CDR1 MDHEN, CDR2 SYDVKM. V shed 6 bases, J shed 7 bases, and the junction held 9 bases outside the gene matches. The CDR3 spans 15 residues. CDR3 nucleotide sequence: TGTGCCAGCAGGCCCCCGGGACAGGGGACGAATGAGCAGTTCTTC. Translating it yields CASRPPGQGTNEQFF.

The chain combines TRBV5-1 with TRBJ1-1, with 7 bases aligning to TRBD1. With V trimmed by 4 bases and J by 7 bases, 7 bases remained unmatched. Germline CDR1 SGHRS, CDR2 YFSETQ. The CDR3 covers 13 residues. CDR3 bases: TGCGCCAGCAGCCCGACAGGGTTGAATGAAGCTTTCTTT. Translation: CASSPTGLNEAFF.

This clonotype has more than one count but fewer than ten. The chain links TRBV18 to TRBJ1-1; perhaps TRBD1 as D (6 bases). From germline, CDR1 is KGHSH and CDR2 LQKENI. Trimming took off 3 bases at V and 0 bases at J, with 14 bases between the two ends. The CDR3 extends over 16 amino acids. DNA of the CDR3: TGTGCCAGCTCACCTCGGGGGCAGGGATTGAACACTGAAGCTTTCTTT. This sequence encodes CASSPRGQGLNTEAFF.

This clonotype was seen many times. The gene calls are TRBV20-1 and TRBJ1-2; 7 bases are a match to TRBD1. The V gene end was trimmed by 2 bases and the J gene end by 6 bases; junction bases not matched to a gene: 9. Germline values: CDR1 DFQATT, CDR2 SNEGSKA (reference sequence). The CDR3 covers 14 residues. The CDR3 DNA follows: TGCAGTGCTAGACAGGGGGGGTTCCTGAATGGCTACACCTTC. Residues: CSARQGGFLNGYTF.

V and J are TRBV6-1 and TRBJ1-2; D gene uncertain. CDR3 length equals 14 residues. Trimming stripped 2 bases from V and 2 bases from J, with 9 bases between. Germline V gene data show CDR1 as MNHNS and CDR2 as SASEGT. The CDR3 DNA follows: TGTGCCAGCAGTGAAACTAGAACCAACTATGGCTACACCTTC. Translating gives CASSETRTNYGYTF.

The V call is TRBV6-2 or TRBV6-3, the J call TRBJ1-1; the D gene is possibly TRBD1 (5 bases). The CDR3 is made up of 13 amino acids. V was cut by 6 bases and J by 1 base, with 9 bases left in between. The V gene's germline CDR1 is MNHEY and CDR2 SVGEGT. Here the CDR3 reads CASRSGGNTEAFF. In nucleotides, the CDR3 is TGTGCCAGCAGGAGCGGGGGGAACACTGAAGCTTTCTTT.

The CDR3 bases are TGTGCCAGCTCACCACAAGACCAAGGCCGAAGCAGGGCTCAGCCCCAGCATTTT. Its translation is CASSPQDQGRSRAQPQHF. The chain joins TRBV18 to TRBJ1-5; weak D call: TRBD1 (5 bases). With 1 base removed from V and 6 bases from J, the gap between germline ends came to 22 bases. The CDR3 sequence is 18 residues long. Germline-derived CDR1 and CDR2 are KGHSH and LQKENI.

This clonotype was seen more than once but under ten times. The chain is built from TRBV11-2 and TRBJ2-1, with D possibly called TRBD1 or TRBD2 (5 bases each). The germline gives CDR1 SGHAT, CDR2 FQNNGV. The CDR3 is made up of 13 amino acids. V lost 4 bases, J lost 8 bases, and 12 bases lay in between. CDR3 nucleotide sequence: TGTGCCAGCAGCTCAACGAGGGGCGATGAGCAGTTCTTC. Protein sequence: CASSSTRGDEQFF. The whole variable domain, filled in from reference TRBV11-2 and TRBJ2-1, reads EAGVAQSPRYKIIEKRQSVAFWCNPISGHATLYWYQQILGQGPKLLIQFQNNGVVDDSQLPKDRFSAERLKGVDSTLKIQPAKLEDSAVYLCASSSTRGDEQFFGPGTRLTVL.

This clonotype was detected only a few times. This chain links TRBV12-3 or TRBV12-4 with TRBJ2-4; TRBD1 agrees at 7 bases. There are 15 residues in the CDR3. Trimming removed 4 bases from V and 0 bases from J; junction bases left unmatched: 3. The CDR3 DNA sequence: TGTGCCAGCAGTTCGGGACAGCTAGCCAAAAACATTCAGTACTTC. Encoded protein: CASSSGQLAKNIQYF.

The rearrangement links TRBV5-1 to TRBJ2-7; D may be TRBD1 or TRBD2 (5 bases each). CDR1 SGHRS and CDR2 YFSETQ come from the germline V gene. This CDR3 is built from 16 residues. Trimming stripped 5 bases from V and 0 bases from J, with 18 bases between. The CDR3: CASRGASDTISYEQYF. CDR3 bases: TGCGCCAGCAGGGGAGCGTCGGACACGATCTCCTACGAGCAGTACTTC. Drawing the rest from reference TRBV5-1 and TRBJ2-7, the complete variable domain is KAGVTQTPRYLIKTRGQQVTLSCSPISGHRSVSWYQQTPGQGLQFLFEYFSETQRNKGNFPGRFSGRQFSNSRSEMNVSTLELGDSALYLCASRGASDTISYEQYFGPGTRLTVT.

This clonotype has ten or more counts. The V call is TRBV29-1, the J call TRBJ2-2; D is unclear. CDR1 is SQVTM and CDR2 is ANQGSEA in the germline V gene. V gave up 5 bases and J gave up 0 bases, with 16 bases separating them. CDR3 length equals 16 residues. The CDR3 spells CSVFVGRLTNTGELFF. The CDR3 DNA follows: TGCAGCGTTTTTGTAGGGCGGCTGACGAACACCGGGGAGCTGTTTTTT.

This clonotype showed up many times. This chain uses TRBV20-1 with TRBJ2-7, with TRBD1 identical over 8 bases. V was pared by 4 bases and J by 2 bases, with 13 bases of the junction left unmatched. Germline-derived CDR1 and CDR2 are DFQATT and SNEGSKA (reference sequence). There are 16 residues in the CDR3. CDR3 sequence: CSAIDTGGSQTYEQYF. The CDR3 DNA sequence: TGCAGTGCTATCGACACAGGGGGTTCGCAAACCTACGAGCAGTACTTC.

This rearrangement joins TRBV7-9 to TRBJ1-1; D remains unclear. CDR3 length: 17 amino acids. V was pared by 1 base and J by 3 bases, with 18 bases between. The germline gives CDR1 SEHNR, CDR2 FQNEAQ (reference sequence). The CDR3 here is CASSLGRGSRFDTEAFF. Written as DNA, the CDR3 is TGTGCCAGCAGCTTAGGTAGAGGGTCTAGGTTTGACACTGAAGCTTTCTTT.

This clonotype was counted many times. The chain couples TRBV12-3 or TRBV12-4 to TRBJ2-3; TRBD2 agrees at 10 bases. The V segment lost 5 bases and the J segment 1 base; nucleotides outside the gene matches: 15. The CDR3 has 19 amino acids. The CDR3 region has the DNA TGTGCCAGCAGTCCCTGGACTAGCGGTTGGGGGTCGGGCACAGATACGCAGTATTTT. This encodes CASSPWTSGWGSGTDTQYF.

The V and J genes are TRBV28 and TRBJ2-5; TRBD1 agrees at 9 bases. After removal of 3 bases from V and 5 bases from J, the junction contained 4 bases not matched to a gene. The germline V gene encodes CDR1 MDHEN and CDR2 SYDVKM. The length of the CDR3 is 14 residues. The CDR3 DNA reads TGTGCCAGCAGTTTTTACAGGGGGCTCGAGACCCAGTACTTC. Translation gives CASSFYRGLETQYF.

In this sample, this clonotype turned up a few times. This chain links TRBV6-6 with TRBJ2-2; D uncertain. Germline V lookup: CDR1 MNHNY, CDR2 SVGAGI (reference sequence). V lost 3 bases to trimming and J lost 4 bases, with 18 bases between them. This CDR3 contains 17 residues. In DNA, the CDR3 is TGTGCCAGCAGTTATAAGAACGATGCGTTCGGCACCGGGGAGCTGTTTTTT. It translates to CASSYKNDAFGTGELFF.

The chain couples TRBV27 to TRBJ2-3; a possible D gene is TRBD2 (6 bases). Trimming stripped 2 bases from V and 0 bases from J, with 9 bases between. Per the germline V gene, CDR1 is MNHEY and CDR2 is SMNVEV (reference sequence). The CDR3 length is 15 residues. The CDR3 reads CASSLIAVSTDTQYF. The CDR3 nucleotides are TGTGCCAGCAGTTTAATAGCGGTGAGCACAGATACGCAGTATTTT.

This clonotype was observed a few times. The chain employs TRBV20-1 and TRBJ2-3; TRBD2 matches at 7 bases. Germline V gene lookup returns CDR1 DFQATT and CDR2 SNEGSKA (reference sequence). The CDR3 totals 11 residues. As DNA, the CDR3 is TGCAGCGGGCGGGGGACAGATACGCAGTATTTT. The encoded protein is CSGRGTDTQYF.

This clonotype has a count of ten or more. The genes are TRBV12-3 or TRBV12-4 and TRBJ1-5, with D maybe TRBD1 (5 bases). Trimming took 6 bases from V and 2 from J, leaving 17 bases between them. This CDR3 has 16 amino acids. The CDR3 DNA sequence: TGTGCCAGCAGCCAGCGCGGAGGGGAAGGCAATCAGCCCCAGCATTTT. It translates to CASSQRGGEGNQPQHF.

This rearrangement joins TRBV6-5 to TRBJ2-1; D may match TRBD1 or TRBD2 (5 bases each). This CDR3 region has 17 residues. V dropped 3 bases and J dropped 0 bases, with 15 bases sitting between them. Germline V lookup: CDR1 MNHEY, CDR2 SVGAGI. The CDR3 protein is CASSYGTKWSSYNEQFF. The CDR3 nucleotides are TGTGCCAGCAGTTATGGGACCAAATGGAGCTCCTACAATGAGCAGTTCTTC.

This clonotype turned up a few times. The chain recombines TRBV14 with TRBJ2-1; the match to TRBD2 covers 14 bases. Germline V lookup: CDR1 SGHDN, CDR2 FVKESK. V lost 4 bases, J lost 6 bases, and 8 bases stayed unmatched. The CDR3 totals 17 residues. The CDR3 region is CASSLTSGRAIGNEQFF. As DNA, the CDR3 is TGTGCCAGCAGCCTGACTAGCGGGAGGGCCATAGGCAATGAGCAGTTCTTC.

This clonotype was seen only a few times. The V gene is TRBV28, the J gene TRBJ2-2; TRBD1 matches 10 bases. The V gene end was trimmed by 7 bases and the J gene end by 9 bases; junction bases not matched to a gene: 14. The CDR3 runs to 16 residues. Looked up from germline, CDR1 is MDHEN and CDR2 is SYDVKM. The CDR3 DNA reads as TGTGCCAGCACCCGACCGGGACAGGGGTTAATCCGGGAGCTGTTTTTT. Amino acid sequence: CASTRPGQGLIRELFF.

There are many counts of this clonotype. The V gene is TRBV20-1, the J gene TRBJ1-6; no definite D call. V was shortened by 5 bases and J by 10 bases, with 9 bases between the two germline ends. The CDR3 is 11 amino acids. Per germline, CDR1 DFQATT and CDR2 SNEGSKA (reference sequence). CDR3 loop: CSAPDRSPLHF. The CDR3 bases are TGCAGTGCTCCCGATCGGTCACCCCTCCACTTT.

The chain carries TRBV20-1 and TRBJ2-7; tentative D call: TRBD1 (5 bases). The V gene lost 3 bases and the J gene lost 0 bases, with 15 bases spanning the gap. The germline gives CDR1 DFQATT, CDR2 SNEGSKA (reference sequence). The CDR3 covers 15 residues. The CDR3 coding sequence is TGCAGTGCTAGGACGGACAAGCTAGTCTCCTACGAGCAGTACTTC. Protein product: CSARTDKLVSYEQYF.

The rearrangement uses TRBV14 and TRBJ2-1, with TRBD2 matching over 12 bases. Germline assignment: CDR1 SGHDN and CDR2 FVKESK. This CDR3 has 21 residues. V was clipped by 0 bases and J by 0 bases; unmatched bases: 12. CDR3 sequence reads: CASSQEGELAGGVSSYNEQFF. CDR3 in DNA: TGTGCCAGCAGCCAAGAAGGGGAACTAGCGGGAGGTGTAAGCTCCTACAATGAGCAGTTCTTC.

The sample holds many counts of this clonotype. This rearrangement joins TRBV16 to TRBJ1-1; D unresolved. Trimming stripped 1 base from V and 0 bases from J, with 6 bases between. The CDR3 totals 14 residues. CDR1 KGHSY and CDR2 FQNENV come from the germline V gene. The CDR3 here is CASSQWLLNTEAFF. Written as DNA, the CDR3 is TGTGCCAGCAGCCAATGGCTTTTGAACACTGAAGCTTTCTTT. Together with reference TRBV16 and TRBJ1-1, the CDR3 gives the full variable domain: GEEVAQTPKHLVRGEGQKAKLYCAPIKGHSYVFWYQQVLKNEFKFLISFQNENVFDETGMPKERFSAKCLPNSPCSLEIQATKLEDSAVYFCASSQWLLNTEAFFGQGTRLTVV.

The CDR3 loop reads CATSDSDAQETQYF. The DNA for the CDR3 is TGTGCCACCAGTGATTCCGACGCCCAAGAGACCCAGTACTTC. The rearrangement joins TRBV24-1 to TRBJ2-5; the D is unclear. Germline V gives CDR1 KGHDR, CDR2 SFDVKD. CDR3 size: 14 residues. V shed 2 bases and J shed 1 base, with 7 bases lying between them.